The 7 T cell receptor beta chains given below trace back to one sample, sequenced in a study of T-cell memory formation after mild COVID-19. TCRdb reprocessed the 5' RACE reads with MiXCR, giving one entry per CDR3 protein. The data contain about 180,000 distinct CDR3 sequences, around 15% of them singletons. Sequencing used PBMCs or a T cell subset sorted from them (not recorded which). These receptors all come from an adult woman who had mild COVID-19 (a few samples of this study predate the infection). Cell type and time point are not known.

The V call is TRBV9, the J call TRBJ2-3, with 7 bases that match TRBD1. In germline, CDR1 is SGDLS, CDR2 YYNGEE. This CDR3 is 17 amino acids long. After removal of 4 bases from V and 5 bases from J, the junction contained 16 bases not matched to a gene. Here the CDR3 reads CASSPDSGTVRGDTQYF. For the CDR3, the DNA is TGTGCCAGCAGCCCTGACTCTGGGACAGTTCGAGGAGATACGCAGTATTTT.

The gene calls are TRBV7-9 and TRBJ2-5; TRBD2 is a possible D gene (6 bases). Trimming removed 2 bases at V and 2 bases at J, with 9 bases between. The germline V gene encodes CDR1 SEHNR and CDR2 FQNEAQ (reference sequence). This CDR3 contains 14 residues. This CDR3 reads CASSLTSRQETQYF. DNA of the CDR3: TGTGCCAGCAGCTTAACTAGCCGACAAGAGACCCAGTACTTC.

This clonotype was seen only a few times. V is TRBV3-1 and J is TRBJ1-1; 9 bases line up with TRBD1. Germline V lookup: CDR1 LGHDT, CDR2 YNNKEL (reference sequence). This CDR3 has 15 residues. The V segment lost 1 base and the J segment 5 bases; nucleotides outside the gene matches: 5. CDR3: CASSQADRGRTEAFF. CDR3 coding DNA: TGTGCCAGCAGCCAAGCGGACAGGGGTAGAACTGAAGCTTTCTTT.

This clonotype showed up just a few times. The chain carries TRBV5-1 and TRBJ1-2, with TRBD1 identical over 10 bases. With 7 bases clipped from V and 4 bases from J, the junction kept 10 bases outside the gene matches. The CDR3 runs to 15 residues. Germline V CDR1 and CDR2: SGHRS, YFSETQ. CDR3 sequence: CASHPTGGIPYGYTF. As DNA, the CDR3 is TGCGCCAGCCATCCGACAGGGGGCATTCCCTATGGCTACACCTTC.

This clonotype has just a few counts. The chain carries TRBV6-5 and TRBJ2-6, with 7 bases aligning to TRBD1. V lost 5 bases to trimming and J lost 0 bases; unmatched junction nucleotides: 7. Germline-derived CDR1 and CDR2 are MNHEY and SVGAGI. The CDR3 runs 17 residues. The CDR3 DNA is TGTGCCAGCAGTCTTTCCGGGACAGTCTCTGGGGCCAACGTCCTGACTTTC. Protein: CASSLSGTVSGANVLTF.

This clonotype was found many times. The V call is TRBV5-1, the J call TRBJ2-3, with TRBD2 matching 7 bases. CDR1 is SGHRS, CDR2 YFSETQ, per germline. This CDR3 contains 17 residues. V was pared by 0 bases and J by 0 bases, with 7 bases of the junction left unmatched. The CDR3 spells CASSLAAAGPSTDTQYF. CDR3 bases: TGCGCCAGCAGCTTGGCGGCAGCGGGGCCCAGCACAGATACGCAGTATTTT.

This clonotype showed up just a few times. This rearrangement joins TRBV7-6 to TRBJ2-7; 9 bases line up with TRBD1. The germline V gene has CDR1 SGHVS and CDR2 FNYEAQ. V lost 0 bases and J lost 2; bases outside the gene matches: 5. The CDR3 is 16 amino acids. The CDR3: CASSLAGTGYAYEQYF. Here the CDR3 DNA reads TGTGCCAGCAGCTTAGCTGGGACAGGGTATGCCTACGAGCAGTACTTC. Combining the CDR3 with reference TRBV7-6 and TRBJ2-7 gives the whole variable domain GAGVSQSPRYKVTKRGQDVALRCDPISGHVSLYWYRQALGQGPEFLTYFNYEAQQDKSGLPNDRFSAERPEGSISTLTIQRTEQRDSAMYRCASSLAGTGYAYEQYFGPGTRLTVT.